A selection of T cell receptor beta chains follows, all from one sample in a study of cytotoxic CD8 clonotypes in ibrutinib-treated CLL. Some clones are missing from TCRdb's copy, which holds only in-frame ones; the method was immunoSEQ multiplex PCR. Of about 130,000 clones in the sample, about 80% were seen once. Sequenced material: PBMCs, taken after 12 months of ibrutinib treatment. The receptor source for this set is a human donor with chronic lymphocytic leukemia. Both conserved end residues are part of each CDR3. D genes are given only for firm matches. For some rows the clone size is stated as once, few or many, or as a class when expanded; others skip it.

>TRBJ1-1|.|.|TRBV5-8
TGTGCCAGCAGCTTTTCTAGACCCCCAGCTTTCTTT
CASSFSRPPAFF
>TRBJ2-1|.|.|TRBV2
TGTGCCAGCAGGCAGCGGACTCACAATGAGCAGTTCTTC
CASRQRTHNEQFF
>TRBJ2-7|.|TRBD2|TRBV7-9
TGTGCCAGCAGCTTAGCTGGCGGGAGGGGCTACGAGCAGTACTTC
CASSLAGGRGYEQYF
>TRBJ2-5|.|.|TRBV4-1
TGCGCCAGCAGCCAAGCTGGAGAGACCCAGTACTTC
CASSQAGETQYF
>TRBJ2-7|few|TRBD2|TRBV5-6
TGTGCCAGCAGCTTAGGGCTAGCGGGGCTTGGGGAGCAGTACTTC
CASSLGLAGLGEQYF
>TRBJ2-1|once|TRBD1|TRBV4-2
TGTGCCAGCAGCCAAGATATATTGGACAGGGTCTACAATGAGCAGTTCTTC
CASSQDILDRVYNEQFF
>TRBJ2-1|.|TRBD2|TRBV5-4
TGTGCCAGCAGCTTGGAGACTAGCGGGTCCTACAATGAGCAGTTCTTC
CASSLETSGSYNEQFF
>TRBJ1-1|.|.|TRBV10-3
TGTGCCATCAGTGATTTGGGATACATGAACACTGAAGCTTTCTTT
CAISDLGYMNTEAFF
>TRBJ1-4|.|TRBD1|TRBV28
TGTGCCAGCAGTTTAAGTGTCCAGGGGGCGCCAAGAAAACTGTTTTTT
CASSLSVQGAPRKLFF
>TRBJ2-7|.|TRBD2|TRBV7-2
TGTGCCAGCAGCAAGACTAGCGGGCATACCTACGAGCAGTACTTC
CASSKTSGHTYEQYF
>TRBJ2-2|.|.|TRBV7-9
TGTGCCAGCAGGCCCTTAGGGGCGGGCGGGGAGCTGTTTTTT
CASRPLGAGGELFF
>TRBJ1-2|.|.|TRBV28
TGTGCCAGCAGTTTTCTCACCCTCCGGGTCAGGAATTATGGCTACACCTTC
CASSFLTLRVRNYGYTF
>TRBJ2-1|.|.|TRBV2
TGTGCCAGCAGCTACACTAGTTCTGAGCAGTTCTTC
CASSYTSSEQFF
>TRBJ1-1|.|.|TRBV21-1
TGTGCCAGCAGCAAAAAGGGTGGGGAGATTGTCACTGAAGCTTTCTTT
CASSKKGGEIVTEAFF
>TRBJ2-5|.|TRBD1|TRBV6-4
TGTGCCAGAGGACAGGGGGCAAGGTTCTGGAAGACCCAGTACTTC
CARGQGARFWKTQYF
>TRBJ2-5|once|.|TRBV7-2
TGTGCCAGCAGCCTCCGACCCGGGACATCTTTCCAAGAGACCCAGTACTTC
CASSLRPGTSFQETQYF
>TRBJ2-7|.|.|TRBV19
TGTGCCAGTAGTATTTGGGGGGATGCAGGTCGGCTCGAGCAGTACTTC
CASSIWGDAGRLEQYF
>TRBJ2-5|once|TRBD2|TRBV15
TGTGCCACCAGCAGTCAGATTCGGCGGTATAGCGGGAGTCTGGAGACCCAGTACTTC
CATSSQIRRYSGSLETQYF
>TRBJ2-5|.|TRBD2|TRBV11-2
TGTGCCAGCAGCTTAGTACTAGCGGGGCAAGAGACCCAGTACTTC
CASSLVLAGQETQYF
>TRBJ1-1|.|.|TRBV12-5
TGTGCTAGTGGGGGCTTCAGGGACACTGAAGCTTTCTTT
CASGGFRDTEAFF
>TRBJ2-3|.|TRBD1|TRBV19
TGTGCCAGTAGTATATTGGGACAGGGATTTGATACGCAGTATTTT
CASSILGQGFDTQYF
>TRBJ2-7|.|TRBD2|TRBV27
TGTGCCAGCACCCCCGGGACTAGCTCTTTAGACGAGCAGTACTTC
CASTPGTSSLDEQYF
>TRBJ1-1|.|.|TRBV30
TGTGCCTGGGTCCCCGGTCAATTGGAGACTGAAGCTTTCTTT
CAWVPGQLETEAFF
>TRBJ2-7|.|.|TRBV2
TGTGCCAGCAGCGGACGGAACTCCTACGAGCAGTACTTC
CASSGRNSYEQYF
>TRBJ2-7|.|.|TRBV19
TGTGCCAGTAGTGTACTGGGAAACCAAGGCTACGAGCAGTACTTC
CASSVLGNQGYEQYF
>TRBJ2-3|.|.|TRBV5-5
TGTGCCAGCAGCTCAAATAGCGGCGGAGGCACAGATACGCAGTATTTT
CASSSNSGGGTDTQYF
>TRBJ2-1|.|.|TRBV14
TGTGCCAGCAGCCAAGGTGTTTCCGGGGTGGTCTTC
CASSQGVSGVVF
>TRBJ2-2|.|TRBD1|TRBV5-1
TGCGCCAGCAGCCCACAGGGACAGCGAACTGTCATCCCCGGGGAGCTGTTTTTT
CASSPQGQRTVIPGELFF
>TRBJ2-7|.|TRBD2|TRBV10-2
TGCGCCAGCGTGGACGGGACTAGCGGGGACGAGCAGTACTTC
CASVDGTSGDEQYF
>TRBJ2-2|.|.|TRBV27
TGTGCCAGCAGCTTCGGCGAACTATTGGGGACGGCAAACACCGGGGAGCTGTTTTTT
CASSFGELLGTANTGELFF
>TRBJ2-3|.|TRBD1|TRBV5-1
TGCGCCAGCAGCTTAGGACAGGGAGATACGCAGTATTTT
CASSLGQGDTQYF
>TRBJ1-5|.|.|TRBV5-6
TGTGCCAGCAGCTTGAACAGGGATCAGCCCCAGCATTTT
CASSLNRDQPQHF
>TRBJ2-5|.|.|TRBV7-2
TGTGCCAGCAGCTCCAGGACCTTAGGGGGGGAGACCCAGTACTTC
CASSSRTLGGETQYF
>TRBJ1-2|.|.|TRBV10-1
TGCGCCAGCAGTGATACTTCGGTGGGCTACACCTTC
CASSDTSVGYTF
>TRBJ2-1|.|.|TRBV5-4
TGTGCCAGCAGCTTGTATACAGCGGCTCTTCACAATGAGCAGTTCTTC
CASSLYTAALHNEQFF
>TRBJ2-7|.|TRBD2|TRBV28
TGTGCCAGCAGTTTAACGGGACTAGCGGGAGCCTACGAGCAGTACTTC
CASSLTGLAGAYEQYF
>TRBJ2-5|few|TRBD2|TRBV7-2
TGTGCCAGCAGCAACGGACCTAGCGGAAAGTACCAAGAGACCCAGTACTTC
CASSNGPSGKYQETQYF
>TRBJ2-7|.|.|TRBV27
TGTGCCAGCAGTTCCGACAGGGAGGTACACGAGCAGTACTTC
CASSSDREVHEQYF
>TRBJ1-5|.|.|TRBV7-2
TGTGCCAGCAGTAACTATAATGGGCCCCAGCATTTT
CASSNYNGPQHF
>TRBJ2-7|.|TRBD1|TRBV7-6
TGTGCCAGCAGCTTAGACAGGGGTTACGAGCAGTACTTC
CASSLDRGYEQYF
>TRBJ2-1|once|.|TRBV5-8
TGTGCCAGCAGCCCGTATGGGGTTCGGCAGTTCTTC
CASSPYGVRQFF
>TRBJ2-5|few|.|TRBV6-5
TGTGCCAGCAGTTCGTGGACCCTGAGGGAGACCCAGTACTTC
CASSSWTLRETQYF
>TRBJ2-6|.|.|TRBV6-5
TGTGCCAGCCAAACCCAGGAGTCTGGGGCCAACGTCCTGACTTTC
CASQTQESGANVLTF
>TRBJ2-3|.|.|TRBV6-4
TGTGCCAGCAGTGACCGGGACAGCACAGATACGCAGTATTTT
CASSDRDSTDTQYF
>TRBJ2-1|.|.|TRBV13
TGTGCCAGCAGCCCGGAAGGGTCAAACGAGCAGTTCTTC
CASSPEGSNEQFF
>TRBJ2-5|.|TRBD2|TRBV6-5
TGTGCCAGCAGCGACGCCACGGGAGGGGAGACCCAGTACTTC
CASSDATGGETQYF
>TRBJ2-1|.|TRBD2|TRBV29-1
TGCAGCGTTGAAGGCTCACTAGCGGGAGCTCTGTACAATGAGCAGTTCTTC
CSVEGSLAGALYNEQFF
>TRBJ2-2|once|TRBD2|TRBV7-2
TGTGCCAGCAGCTTGAGACTAGCGGGAGGGGTTTTGACCGGGGAGCTGTTTTTT
CASSLRLAGGVLTGELFF
>TRBJ2-3|.|.|TRBV5-1
TGCGCCAGCAGCAAAGGACCCGGAGGCACAGATACGCAGTATTTT
CASSKGPGGTDTQYF
>TRBJ1-5|few|.|TRBV7-6
TGTGCCAGTAGCGGACAAATCGGCGATCAGCCCCAGCATTTT
CASSGQIGDQPQHF